This TCR beta chain is from a study of blood T cells in healthy people across ages. Study-wide results and caveats: Percentage of naive T cells showed a strong correlation with TCR beta diversity. In long-lived donors, naive CD4+ cell counts and diversity exceeded those of aged donors. Estimates of diversity drawn from one million T cells were considered underestimates.

CDR1 and CDR2 from the germline V gene are LGHNA and YSLEER. The CDR3 has 14 amino acids. Each of the donors had roughly 10 milliliters of peripheral blood drawn into EDTA-treated Vacutainer tubes. Details on this clonotype: Antigen specificity is unknown. One junction end does not reproduce the germline sequence, and a read error may be involved.

A sample-barcoded 5' primer and a J-beta primer mix were used in a second PCR of roughly 6 to 11 cycles. TCRdb re-analysed the 5' RACE reads in MiXCR, keeping a single row per CDR3 protein. There are 1.5 million to 1.9 million distinct CDR3 sequences in the sample; roughly two fifths occur only once, and 4% lies in the top ten. Material for sequencing was blood. The V call is TRBV4-3, the J call TRBJ1-4; TRBD1 matches at 8 bases. The sequence was collected from a young woman in good health. CDR3 protein: CASSLGQGSGKLFF. The CDR3 coding sequence is TGCGCCAGTAGCCTCGGACAGGGTTCCGGAAAACTGTTTTTT.